This note documents a single T cell receptor (beta chain) sequence. Its antigen is unknown. This sample is drawn from a study of monozygotic twins with inflammatory bowel disease. Whole-study results and caveats: Variability in patient repertoires may have come partly from differing immunosuppressive treatments.

In preparing each TCR library, 3,000 to 4,500 ng of total RNA was used. Each CDR3 protein gets one entry in TCRdb, which reprocessed the 5' RACE reads and gives no DNA. The table for this sample gives some 190,000 distinct CDR3 sequences. Per the germline V gene, CDR1 is SGHAT and CDR2 is FQNNGV. This CDR3 comprises 13 residues. Sequences were obtained from blood. J is TRBJ2-5 and V is TRBV11-2; TCRdb lists TRBD1, though no DNA is available to test this call. The receptor was derived from a human donor with ulcerative colitis or Crohn's disease, or a healthy co-twin of an affected twin (not recorded which). CDR3 amino acids: CASSLEGPGTQYF.